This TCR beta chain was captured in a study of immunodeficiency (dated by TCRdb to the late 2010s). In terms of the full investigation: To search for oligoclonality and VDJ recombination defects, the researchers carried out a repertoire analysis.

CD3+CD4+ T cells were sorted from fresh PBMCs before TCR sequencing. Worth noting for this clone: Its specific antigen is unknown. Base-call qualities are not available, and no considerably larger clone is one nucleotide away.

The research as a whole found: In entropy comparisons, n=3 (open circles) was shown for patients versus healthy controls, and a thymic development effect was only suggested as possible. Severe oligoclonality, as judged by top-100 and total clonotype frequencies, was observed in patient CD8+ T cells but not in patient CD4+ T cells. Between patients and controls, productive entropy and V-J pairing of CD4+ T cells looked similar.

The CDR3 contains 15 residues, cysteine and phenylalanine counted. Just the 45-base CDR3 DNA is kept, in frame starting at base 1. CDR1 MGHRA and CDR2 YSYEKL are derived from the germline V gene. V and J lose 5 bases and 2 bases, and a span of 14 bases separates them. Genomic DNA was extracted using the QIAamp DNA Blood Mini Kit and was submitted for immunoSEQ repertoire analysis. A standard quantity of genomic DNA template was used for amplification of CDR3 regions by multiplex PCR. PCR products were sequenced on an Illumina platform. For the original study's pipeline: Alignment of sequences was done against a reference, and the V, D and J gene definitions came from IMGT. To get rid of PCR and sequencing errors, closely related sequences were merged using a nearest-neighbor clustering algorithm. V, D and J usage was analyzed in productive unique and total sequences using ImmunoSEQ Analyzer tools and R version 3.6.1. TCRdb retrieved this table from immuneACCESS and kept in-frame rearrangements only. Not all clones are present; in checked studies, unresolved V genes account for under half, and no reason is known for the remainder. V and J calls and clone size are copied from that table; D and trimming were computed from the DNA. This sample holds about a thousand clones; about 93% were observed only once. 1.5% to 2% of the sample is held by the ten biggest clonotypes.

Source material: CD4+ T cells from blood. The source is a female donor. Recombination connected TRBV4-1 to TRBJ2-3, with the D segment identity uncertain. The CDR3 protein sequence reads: CASSVDQTLTDTQYF. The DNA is TGCGCCAGCAGCGTGGACCAGACCCTCACAGATACGCAGTATTTT.